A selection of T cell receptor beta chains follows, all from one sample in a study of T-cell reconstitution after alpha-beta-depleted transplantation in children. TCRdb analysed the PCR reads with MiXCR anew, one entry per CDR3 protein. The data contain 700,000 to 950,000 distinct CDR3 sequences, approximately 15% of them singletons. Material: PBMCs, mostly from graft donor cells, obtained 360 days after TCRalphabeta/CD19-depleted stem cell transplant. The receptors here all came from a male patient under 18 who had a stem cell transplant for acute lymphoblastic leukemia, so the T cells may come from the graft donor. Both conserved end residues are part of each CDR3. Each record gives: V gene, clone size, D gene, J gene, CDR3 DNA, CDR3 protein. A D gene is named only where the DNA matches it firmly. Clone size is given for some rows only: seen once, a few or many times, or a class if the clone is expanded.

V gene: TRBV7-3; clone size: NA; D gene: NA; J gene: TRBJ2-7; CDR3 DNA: TGTGCCAGCAGCCAGGGGGGGGACGAGCAGTACTTC; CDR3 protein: CASSQGGDEQYF
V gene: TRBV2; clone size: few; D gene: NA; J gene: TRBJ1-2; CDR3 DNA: TGTGCCAGCAGTGTAGGGACGGTTGGCTACACCTTC; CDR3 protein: CASSVGTVGYTF
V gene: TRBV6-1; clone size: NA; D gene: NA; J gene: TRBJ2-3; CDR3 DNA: TGTGCCAGCTCTTCGGGGAGTGGGGCAGATACGCAGTATTTT; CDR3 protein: CASSSGSGADTQYF
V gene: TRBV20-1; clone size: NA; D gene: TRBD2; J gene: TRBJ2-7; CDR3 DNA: TGCAGTGCTAGACGATACGAGACTAGCGACTCCGAGCAGTACTTC; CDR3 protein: CSARRYETSDSEQYF
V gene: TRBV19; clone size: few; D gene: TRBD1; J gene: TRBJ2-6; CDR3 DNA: TGTGCCAGTGGGGATATGACAGGGAAGGGCTCTGGGGCCAACGTCCTGACTTTC; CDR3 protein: CASGDMTGKGSGANVLTF
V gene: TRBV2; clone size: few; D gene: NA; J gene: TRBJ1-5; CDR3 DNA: TGTGCCAGCAGAGGGGACACTTTCTATAGCAATCAGCCCCAGCATTTT; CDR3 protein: CASRGDTFYSNQPQHF
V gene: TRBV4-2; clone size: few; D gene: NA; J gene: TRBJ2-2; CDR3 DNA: TGTGCCAGCAGCCAAGATTTCAGCTACTTGCCGAACACCGGGGAGCTGTTTTTT; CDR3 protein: CASSQDFSYLPNTGELFF
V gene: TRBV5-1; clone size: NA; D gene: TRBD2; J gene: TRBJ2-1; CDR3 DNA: TGCGCCAGCACACTAGCGCCGTTAAATGAGCAGTTCTTC; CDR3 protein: CASTLAPLNEQFF
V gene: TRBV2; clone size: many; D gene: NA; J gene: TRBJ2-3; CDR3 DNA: TGTGCCAGCAGTACGAAGATGGTAGATACGCAGTATTTT; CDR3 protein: CASSTKMVDTQYF
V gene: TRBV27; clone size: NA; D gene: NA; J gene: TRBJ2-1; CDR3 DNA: TGTGCCAGCAGTTCCCCTCTCCGGGACTCCTACAATGAGCAGTTCTTC; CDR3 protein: CASSSPLRDSYNEQFF
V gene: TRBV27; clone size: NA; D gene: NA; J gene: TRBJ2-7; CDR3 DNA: TGTGCCAGCAGTTTAGAAGAGGGCTCCTACGAGCAGTACTTC; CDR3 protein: CASSLEEGSYEQYF
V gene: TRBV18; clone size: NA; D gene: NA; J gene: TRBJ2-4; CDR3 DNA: TGTGCCAGCTCACCCTGGACCGGCCCGGGGATAGCCAAAAACATTCAGTACTTC; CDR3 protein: CASSPWTGPGIAKNIQYF
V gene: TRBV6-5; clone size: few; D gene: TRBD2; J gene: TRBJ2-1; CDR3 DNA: TGTGCCAGCAGGAGACTAGCGGGAGGAACCTACAATGAGCAGTTCTTC; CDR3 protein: CASRRLAGGTYNEQFF
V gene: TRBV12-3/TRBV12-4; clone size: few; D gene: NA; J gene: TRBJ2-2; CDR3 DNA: TGTGCCAGCAGTTCCGTTGCCTCCGGGGAGCTGTTTTTT; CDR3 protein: CASSSVASGELFF
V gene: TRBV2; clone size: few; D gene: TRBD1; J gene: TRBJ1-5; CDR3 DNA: TGTGCCAGCAGTGCTAATGAGGGACAGGGAGGTCGGCCCCAGCATTTT; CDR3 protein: CASSANEGQGGRPQHF
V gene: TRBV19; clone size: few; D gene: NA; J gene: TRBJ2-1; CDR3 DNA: TGTGCCACCGGAGATCTAGGGGACAATGAGCAGTTCTTC; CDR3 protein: CATGDLGDNEQFF
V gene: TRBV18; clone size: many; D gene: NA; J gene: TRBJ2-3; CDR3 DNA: TGTGCCAGCTCACGGACGGTTGGCACAGATACGCAGTATTTT; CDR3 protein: CASSRTVGTDTQYF
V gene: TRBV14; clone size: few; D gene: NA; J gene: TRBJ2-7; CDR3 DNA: TGTGCCAGCAGCCAAGATACCTTCTACGAGCAGTACTTC; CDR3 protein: CASSQDTFYEQYF
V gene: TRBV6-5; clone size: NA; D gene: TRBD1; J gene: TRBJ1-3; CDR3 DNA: TGTGCCAGCAGTTACTCGATGTCAGGGGGACCTGGAAACACCATATATTTT; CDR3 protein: CASSYSMSGGPGNTIYF
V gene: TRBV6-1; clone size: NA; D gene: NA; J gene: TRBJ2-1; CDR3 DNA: TGTGCCAGCAGTCCCGGCCGCCCACTAGTGCGCTCCTACAATGAGCAGTTCTTC; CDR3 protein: CASSPGRPLVRSYNEQFF
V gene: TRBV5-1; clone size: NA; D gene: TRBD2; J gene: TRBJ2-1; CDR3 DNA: TGCGCCAGCAGAACCCCGGGACTAGCGATCAATGAGCAGTTCTTC; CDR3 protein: CASRTPGLAINEQFF
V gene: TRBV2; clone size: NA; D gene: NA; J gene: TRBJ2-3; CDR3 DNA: TGTGCCAGCACCAACAGGGATACGCAGTATTTT; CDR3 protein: CASTNRDTQYF
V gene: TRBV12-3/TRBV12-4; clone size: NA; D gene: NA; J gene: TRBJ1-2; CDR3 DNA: TGTGCCAGCAGCCCTGGCGGTCGTTGGCTATACTATGGCTACACCTTC; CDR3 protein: CASSPGGRWLYYGYTF
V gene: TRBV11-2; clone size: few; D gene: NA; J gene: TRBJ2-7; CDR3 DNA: TGTGCCAGCGACAGTGATTCCTCCTACGAGCAGTACTTC; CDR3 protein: CASDSDSSYEQYF
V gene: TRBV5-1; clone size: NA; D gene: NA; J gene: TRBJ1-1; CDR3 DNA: TGCGCCAGCAGCTCTTGGTCCGTTACCGTGAACGAAGCTTTCTTT; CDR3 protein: CASSSWSVTVNEAFF
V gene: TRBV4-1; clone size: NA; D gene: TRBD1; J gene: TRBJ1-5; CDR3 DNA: TGCGCCAGCAGCCTAACAGGGGCATGGGATAGCAATCAGCCCCAGCATTTT; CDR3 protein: CASSLTGAWDSNQPQHF
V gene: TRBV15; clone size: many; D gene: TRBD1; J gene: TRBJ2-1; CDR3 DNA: TGTGCCACCAGCAGAGGTACAGGGGCCTACAATGAGCAGTTCTTC; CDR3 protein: CATSRGTGAYNEQFF
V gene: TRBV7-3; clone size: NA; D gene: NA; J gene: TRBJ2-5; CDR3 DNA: TGTGCCAGCAGCTTCAGCGCCGGGACCGGGGAGACCCAGTACTTC; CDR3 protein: CASSFSAGTGETQYF
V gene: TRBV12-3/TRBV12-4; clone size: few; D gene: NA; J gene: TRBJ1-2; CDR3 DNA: TGTGCCAGCAGTTTAGGGCGGCAGGCGACGAGAGGCTACACCTTC; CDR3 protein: CASSLGRQATRGYTF
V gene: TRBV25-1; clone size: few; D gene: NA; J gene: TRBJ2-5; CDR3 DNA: TGTGCCAGCAGTGAATATGGACCGGCGTACCAAGAGACCCAGTACTTC; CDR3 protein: CASSEYGPAYQETQYF
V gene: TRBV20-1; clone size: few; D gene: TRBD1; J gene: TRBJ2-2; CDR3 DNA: TGCAGTGCTGTTCGACCAGGGGGCGTCGGGGAGCTGTTTTTT; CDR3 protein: CSAVRPGGVGELFF
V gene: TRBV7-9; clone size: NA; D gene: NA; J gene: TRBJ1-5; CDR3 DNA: TGTGCCAGCAGCTCAGAGCATGCCAATCAGCCCCAGCATTTT; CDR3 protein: CASSSEHANQPQHF
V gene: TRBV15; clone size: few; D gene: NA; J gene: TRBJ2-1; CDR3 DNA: TGTGCCACCAGCGGACGATACGGAGGGCAGTTCTTC; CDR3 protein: CATSGRYGGQFF
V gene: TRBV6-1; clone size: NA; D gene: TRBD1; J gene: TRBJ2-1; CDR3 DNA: TGTGCCAGCAGTGACGATCCGGGACAGGGTTACAATGAGCAGTTCTTC; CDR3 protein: CASSDDPGQGYNEQFF
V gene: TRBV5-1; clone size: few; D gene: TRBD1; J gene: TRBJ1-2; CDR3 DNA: TGCGCCAGCACCCTGACAGGGGACGATGGCTACACCTTC; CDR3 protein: CASTLTGDDGYTF
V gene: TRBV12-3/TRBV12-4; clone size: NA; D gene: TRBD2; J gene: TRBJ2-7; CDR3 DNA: TGTGCCAGCTTTCATCCTGGGGGGACTAGCGGGAGTAATGACGAGCAGTACTTC; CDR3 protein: CASFHPGGTSGSNDEQYF
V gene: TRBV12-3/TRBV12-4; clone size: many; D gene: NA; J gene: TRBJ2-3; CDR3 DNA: TGTGCCAGCAGTCGGGGCGGGGATACGCAGTATTTT; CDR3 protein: CASSRGGDTQYF
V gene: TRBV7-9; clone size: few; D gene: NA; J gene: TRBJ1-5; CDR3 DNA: TGTGCCAGCAGCCAAGACTGGACGCCCCAGCATTTT; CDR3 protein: CASSQDWTPQHF
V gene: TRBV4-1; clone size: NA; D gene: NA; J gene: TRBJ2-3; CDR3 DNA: TGCGCCAGCAGCCAGGGTTGGGGCACAGATACGCGGTATTTT; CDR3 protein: CASSQGWGTDTRYF
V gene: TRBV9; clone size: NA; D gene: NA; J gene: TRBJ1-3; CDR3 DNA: TGTGCCAGCAGCGTAGTCGGAGACTCTGGAAACACCATATATTTT; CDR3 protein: CASSVVGDSGNTIYF
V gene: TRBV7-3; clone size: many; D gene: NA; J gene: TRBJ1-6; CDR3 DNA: TGTGCCAGCAGCTTAATCGGGGGCTCGACCATTTCACCCCTCCACTTT; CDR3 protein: CASSLIGGSTISPLHF
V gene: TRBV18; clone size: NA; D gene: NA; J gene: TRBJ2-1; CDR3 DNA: TGTGCCAGCTCACCGCGCCCTAGGCTAGATGTTCACAATGAGCAGTTCTTC; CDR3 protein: CASSPRPRLDVHNEQFF
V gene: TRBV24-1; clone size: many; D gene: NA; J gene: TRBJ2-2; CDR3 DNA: TGTGCCACCAGTGCATCCGGGGAGCTGTTTTTT; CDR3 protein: CATSASGELFF
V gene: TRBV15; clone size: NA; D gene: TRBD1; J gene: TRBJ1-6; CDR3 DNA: TGTGCCACCAGCAGAGCCGAGGGGGCGCGTGGCTCCTATAATTCACCCCTCCACTTT; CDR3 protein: CATSRAEGARGSYNSPLHF
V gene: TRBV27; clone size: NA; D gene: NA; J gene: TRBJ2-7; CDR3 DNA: TGTGCCAGCAGTTTATATGGGGAGACCTACGAGCAGTACTTC; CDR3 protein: CASSLYGETYEQYF
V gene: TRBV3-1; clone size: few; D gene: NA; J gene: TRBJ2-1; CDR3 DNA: TGTGCCAGCAGCCAAGCCAGGATTCCTTACAATGAGCAGTTCTTC; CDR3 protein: CASSQARIPYNEQFF
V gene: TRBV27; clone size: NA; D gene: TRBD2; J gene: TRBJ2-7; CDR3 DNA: TGTGCCAGCAGCCATCTAGGGCGTAGCGGGATACGCTACGAGCAGTACTTC; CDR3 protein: CASSHLGRSGIRYEQYF
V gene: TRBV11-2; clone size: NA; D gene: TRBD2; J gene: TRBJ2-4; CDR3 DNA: TGTGCCAGCAGCTTCCCGACTAGCGGGAGGGCTATTATCACGAACATTCAGTACTTC; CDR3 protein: CASSFPTSGRAIITNIQYF
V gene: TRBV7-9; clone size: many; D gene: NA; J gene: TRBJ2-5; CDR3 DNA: TGTGCCAGCAGCCTCCCCGGGGGTGTGCCACAAGAGACCCAGTACTTC; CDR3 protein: CASSLPGGVPQETQYF
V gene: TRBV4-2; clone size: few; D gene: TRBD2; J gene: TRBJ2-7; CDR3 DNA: TGTGCCAGCAGCCAAGATCCGGCGGGGGGAGTATACGAGCAGTACTTC; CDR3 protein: CASSQDPAGGVYEQYF
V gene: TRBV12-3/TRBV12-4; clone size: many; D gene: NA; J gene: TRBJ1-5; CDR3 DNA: TGTGCCAGCAGTTTAACGGGGAATCAGCCCCAGCATTTT; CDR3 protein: CASSLTGNQPQHF
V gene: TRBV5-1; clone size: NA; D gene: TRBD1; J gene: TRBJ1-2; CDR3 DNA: TGCGCCAGCAGCCCGGCGGGACAGGGGGGTAACTATGGCTACACCTTC; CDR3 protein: CASSPAGQGGNYGYTF